Presented here are 3 T cell receptor beta chains from one specimen sequenced in a study of CD8 T cells in ankylosing spondylitis. In TCRdb, the 5' RACE reads were re-called with MiXCR into one record per CDR3 protein. The profile shows approximately 300,000 distinct CDR3 sequences, around 21% of them singletons. Sequenced sample: blood, either unsorted or a sorted T cell fraction (not recorded which). The receptor set was obtained from a female donor with ankylosing spondylitis or in good health (not recorded which).

The chain has TRBV29-1 and TRBJ2-3; D is possibly TRBD1 or TRBD2 (5 bases each). The CDR3 contains 12 residues. In germline, CDR1 is SQVTM, CDR2 ANQGSEA. The V gene lost 1 base and the J gene lost 4 bases, with 6 bases spanning the gap. Here the CDR3 DNA reads TGCAGCGTTGAAGTGGGGGCAGATACGCAGTATTTT. As protein: CSVEVGADTQYF.

The V and J genes are TRBV20-1 and TRBJ1-2; D uncertain. The CDR3 loop spans 15 amino acids. Germline V gene data show CDR1 as DFQATT and CDR2 as SNEGSKA (reference sequence). V lost 6 bases and J lost 8, with 25 bases in between. The CDR3 here is CSANPVGRIVRGYTF. The CDR3 DNA follows: TGCAGTGCCAACCCGGTGGGGAGAATCGTCCGGGGCTACACCTTC.

This clonotype was recorded a few times. V usage is TRBV6-5 and J usage is TRBJ2-6, with D tentatively TRBD2 (5 bases). V lost 2 bases to trimming and J lost 0 bases, with 5 bases between them. CDR3 size: 15 residues. CDR1 MNHEY and CDR2 SVGAGI come from the germline V gene. This chain's CDR3 is CASSYRDSGANVLTF. DNA for the CDR3: TGTGCCAGCAGTTACCGGGACTCTGGGGCCAACGTCCTGACTTTC.